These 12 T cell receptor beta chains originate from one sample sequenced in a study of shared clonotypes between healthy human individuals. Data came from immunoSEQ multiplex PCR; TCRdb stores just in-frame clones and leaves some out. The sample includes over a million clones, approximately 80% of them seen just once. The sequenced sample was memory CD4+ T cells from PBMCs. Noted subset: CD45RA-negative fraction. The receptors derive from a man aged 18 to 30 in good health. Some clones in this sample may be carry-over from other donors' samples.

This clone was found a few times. CDR3 residues: CASSFFGKGGETQYF. Here the CDR3 DNA reads TGTGCCAGCAGTTTTTTCGGGAAGGGGGGGGAGACCCAGTACTTC. The J gene is TRBJ2-5, the V gene TRBV28, with TRBD2 as a possible D gene (7 bases). Germline V gene data show CDR1 as MDHEN and CDR2 as SYDVKM. The CDR3 is 15 amino acids. V was shortened by 3 bases and J by 5 bases, with 16 bases between the two germline ends. The full variable domain, in which reference TRBV28 and TRBJ2-5 provide the parts outside the CDR3, is DVKVTQSSRYLVKRTGEKVFLECVQDMDHENMFWYRQDPGLGLRLIYFSYDVKMKEKGDIPEGYSVSREKKERFSLILESASTNQTSMYLCASSFFGKGGETQYFGPGTRLLVL.

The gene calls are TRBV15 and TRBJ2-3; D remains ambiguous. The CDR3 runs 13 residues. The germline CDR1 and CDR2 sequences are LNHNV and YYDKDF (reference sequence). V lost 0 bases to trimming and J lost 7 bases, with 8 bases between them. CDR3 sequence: CATSRETANTQYF. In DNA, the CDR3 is TGTGCCACCAGCAGAGAAACCGCCAATACGCAGTATTTT.

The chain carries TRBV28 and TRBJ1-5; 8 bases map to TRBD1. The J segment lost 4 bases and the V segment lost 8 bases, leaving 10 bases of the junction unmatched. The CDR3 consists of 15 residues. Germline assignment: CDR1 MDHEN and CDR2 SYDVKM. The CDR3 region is CASSSSRGPNQPQHF. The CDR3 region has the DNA TGTGCCAGCTCTTCCTCCAGGGGGCCAAATCAGCCCCAGCATTTT.

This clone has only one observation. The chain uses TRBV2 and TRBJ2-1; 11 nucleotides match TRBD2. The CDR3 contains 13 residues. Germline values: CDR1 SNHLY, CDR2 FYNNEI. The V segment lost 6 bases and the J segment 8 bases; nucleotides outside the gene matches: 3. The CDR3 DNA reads TGTGCCAGCAGAGGACTAGCGGGTTATGAGCAGTTCTTC. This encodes CASRGLAGYEQFF.

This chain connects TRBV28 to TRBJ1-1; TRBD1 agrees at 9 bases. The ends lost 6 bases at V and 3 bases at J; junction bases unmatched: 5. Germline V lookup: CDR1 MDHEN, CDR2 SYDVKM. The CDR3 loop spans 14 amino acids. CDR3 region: CASRRDREYTEAFF. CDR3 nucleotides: TGTGCCAGCAGACGGGACAGGGAGTACACTGAAGCTTTCTTT.

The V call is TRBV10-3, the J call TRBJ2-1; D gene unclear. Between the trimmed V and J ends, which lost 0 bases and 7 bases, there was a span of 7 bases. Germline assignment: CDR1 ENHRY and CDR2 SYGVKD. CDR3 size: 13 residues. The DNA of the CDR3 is TGTGCCATCAGTGAGTCAGGAGTAAATGAGCAGTTCTTC. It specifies CAISESGVNEQFF.

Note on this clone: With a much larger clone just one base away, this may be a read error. The CDR3 nucleotides are TGTGCCAGCAGCCCTACTAGCGGGAGCACAGATACGCAGTATTTT. Translation gives CASSPTSGSTDTQYF. The V call is TRBV7-3, the J call TRBJ2-3, with 9 bases identical to TRBD2. The CDR3 is made up of 15 amino acids. Trimming took 5 bases from V and 0 from J; bases not matched to a gene: 3. Germline V gives CDR1 SGHTA, CDR2 FQGTGA.

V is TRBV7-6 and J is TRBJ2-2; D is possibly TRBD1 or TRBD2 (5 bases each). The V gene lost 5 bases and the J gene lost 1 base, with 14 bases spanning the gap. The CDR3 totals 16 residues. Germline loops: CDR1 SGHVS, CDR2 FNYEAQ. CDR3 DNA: TGTGCCAGCAGCGAATGGGGACGAGGGAACACCGGGGAGCTGTTTTTT. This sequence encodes CASSEWGRGNTGELFF. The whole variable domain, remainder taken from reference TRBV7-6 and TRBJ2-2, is GAGVSQSPRYKVTKRGQDVALRCDPISGHVSLYWYRQALGQGPEFLTYFNYEAQQDKSGLPNDRFSAERPEGSISTLTIQRTEQRDSAMYRCASSEWGRGNTGELFFGEGSRLTVL.

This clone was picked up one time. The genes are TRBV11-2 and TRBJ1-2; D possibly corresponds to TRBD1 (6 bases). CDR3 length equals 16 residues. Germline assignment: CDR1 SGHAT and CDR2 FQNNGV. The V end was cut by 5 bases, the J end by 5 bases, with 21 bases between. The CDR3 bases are TGTGCCAGCAGCCCTATCAAGCAGGGGCTTGCATATGGCTACACCTTC. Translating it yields CASSPIKQGLAYGYTF.

This CDR3 is CASTTTGGDEKLFF. CDR3 sequence (DNA): TGCGCCAGCACCACGACAGGGGGTGACGAAAAACTGTTTTTT. This rearrangement joins TRBV5-1 to TRBJ1-4, with 9 bases matching TRBD1. Trimming at V came to 6 bases and at J to 8 bases, leaving 8 bases not matched to a gene. CDR1 and CDR2 (germline): SGHRS, YFSETQ. CDR3 size: 14 residues.

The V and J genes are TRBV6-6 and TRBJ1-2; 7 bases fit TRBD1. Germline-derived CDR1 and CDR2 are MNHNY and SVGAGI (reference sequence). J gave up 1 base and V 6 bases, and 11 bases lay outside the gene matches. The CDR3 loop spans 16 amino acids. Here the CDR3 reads CASRKVLTGDNYGYTF. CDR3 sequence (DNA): TGTGCCAGCAGGAAAGTGCTTACAGGGGATAACTATGGCTACACCTTC.

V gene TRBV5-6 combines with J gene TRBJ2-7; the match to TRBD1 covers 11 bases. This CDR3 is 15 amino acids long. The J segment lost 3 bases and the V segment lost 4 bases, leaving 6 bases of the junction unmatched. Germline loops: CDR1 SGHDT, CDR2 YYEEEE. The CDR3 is CASSGGTGGGYEQYF. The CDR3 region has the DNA TGTGCCAGCAGCGGAGGGACAGGGGGAGGCTACGAGCAGTACTTC.